The present T cell receptor (beta chain) was sequenced within a study of graft-versus-host responses after intestinal transplantation. Turning to the study itself: The study gave all recipients anti-thymocyte globulin induction, then tacrolimus and steroids for roughly 3 years. Regarding the study as a whole: Detection of GvH clones occurred in recipient marrow, and some had their first appearance in ileum or blood. Allografts of patients with graft-donor T cell macrochimerism showed high graft-versus-host to host-versus-graft clone ratios.

The germline V gene has CDR1 SQVTM and CDR2 ANQGSEA. Trimming removed 2 bases from V and 3 bases from J, with 8 bases in between. The CDR3 runs 13 residues. This clone was detected only a few times. Its antigen is undetermined. TCRdb keeps only in-frame clones here, not all; method: immunoSEQ multiplex PCR. Altogether around 18,000 clones are present, roughly 90% being singletons, with the ten largest covering less than 2%. The rearrangement links TRBV29-1 to TRBJ1-3, with a tentative D call TRBD1 (5 bases). Sequencing was performed on PBMCs, taken around 350 days after transplant. The source is a human patient who received an intestinal transplant, so some T cells may come from the graft donor. The CDR3 loop reads CSVEWGLGNTIYF. The CDR3 DNA reads as TGCAGCGTTGAATGGGGCCTTGGAAACACCATATATTTT. Using reference TRBV29-1 and TRBJ1-3 for the parts outside the CDR3, the full variable domain is SAVISQKPSRDICQRGTSLTIQCQVDSQVTMMFWYRQQPGQSLTLIATANQGSEATYESGFVIDKFPISRPNLTFSTLTVSNMSPEDSSIYLCSVEWGLGNTIYFGEGSWLTVV.